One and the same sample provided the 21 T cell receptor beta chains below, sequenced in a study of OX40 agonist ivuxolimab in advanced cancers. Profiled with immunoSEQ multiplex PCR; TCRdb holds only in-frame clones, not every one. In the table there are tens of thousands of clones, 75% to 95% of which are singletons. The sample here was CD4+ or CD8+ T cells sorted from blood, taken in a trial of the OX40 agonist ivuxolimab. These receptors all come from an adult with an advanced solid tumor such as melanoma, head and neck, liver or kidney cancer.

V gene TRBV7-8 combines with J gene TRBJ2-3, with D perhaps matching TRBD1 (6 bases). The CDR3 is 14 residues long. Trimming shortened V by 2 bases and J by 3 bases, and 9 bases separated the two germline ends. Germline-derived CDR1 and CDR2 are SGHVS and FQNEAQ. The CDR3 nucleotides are TGTGCCAGCAGCTTAACAGGGCGAACAGATACGCAGTATTTT. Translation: CASSLTGRTDTQYF.

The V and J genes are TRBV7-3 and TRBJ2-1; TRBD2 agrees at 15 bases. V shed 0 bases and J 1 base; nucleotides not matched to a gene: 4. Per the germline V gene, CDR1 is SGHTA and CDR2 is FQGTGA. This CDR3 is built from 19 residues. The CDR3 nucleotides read TGTGCCAGCAGCTTAACTTGGGGACTAGCGGGAGGTTCCTACAATGAGCAGTTCTTC. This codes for CASSLTWGLAGGSYNEQFF.

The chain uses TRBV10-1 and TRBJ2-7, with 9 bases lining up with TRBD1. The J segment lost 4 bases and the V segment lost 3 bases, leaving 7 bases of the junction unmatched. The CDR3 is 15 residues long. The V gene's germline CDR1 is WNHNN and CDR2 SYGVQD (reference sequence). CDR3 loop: CASSDETGGPYEQYF. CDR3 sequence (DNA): TGCGCCAGCAGTGACGAGACAGGGGGTCCGTACGAGCAGTACTTC.

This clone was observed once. In DNA, the CDR3 is TGTGCCATCAAGACGGAGAATGAGCAGTTCTTC. Translated, it gives CAIKTENEQFF. V gene TRBV6-5 combines with J gene TRBJ2-1, with D uncertain. The ends were cut back, 10 bases at V and 7 bases at J, with 11 bases in the middle. This CDR3 has 11 residues. Looked up from germline, CDR1 is MNHEY and CDR2 is SVGAGI.

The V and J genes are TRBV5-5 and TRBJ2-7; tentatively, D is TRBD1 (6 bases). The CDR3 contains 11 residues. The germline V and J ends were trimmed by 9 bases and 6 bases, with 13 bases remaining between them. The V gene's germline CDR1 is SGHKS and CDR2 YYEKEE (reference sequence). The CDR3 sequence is CAIRTVGEQYF. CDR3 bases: TGTGCCATCCGGACAGTGGGCGAGCAGTACTTC.

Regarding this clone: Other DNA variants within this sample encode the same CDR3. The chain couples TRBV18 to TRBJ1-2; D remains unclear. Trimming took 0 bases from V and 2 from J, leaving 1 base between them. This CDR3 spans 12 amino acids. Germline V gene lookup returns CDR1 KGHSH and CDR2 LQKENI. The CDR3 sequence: CASSPPNYGYTF. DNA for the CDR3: TGTGCCAGCTCACCACCGAACTATGGCTACACCTTC.

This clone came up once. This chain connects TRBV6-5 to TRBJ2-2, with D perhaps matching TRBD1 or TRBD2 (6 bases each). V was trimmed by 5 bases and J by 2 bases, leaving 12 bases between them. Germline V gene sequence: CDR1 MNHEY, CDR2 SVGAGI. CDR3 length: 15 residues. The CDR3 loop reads CASSGGGVNTGELFF. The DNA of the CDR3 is TGTGCCAGCAGTGGGGGCGGGGTCAACACCGGGGAGCTGTTTTTT.

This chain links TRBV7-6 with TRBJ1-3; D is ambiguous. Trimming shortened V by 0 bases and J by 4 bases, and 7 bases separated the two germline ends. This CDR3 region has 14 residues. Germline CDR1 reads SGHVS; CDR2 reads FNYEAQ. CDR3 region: CASSLASRGNTIYF. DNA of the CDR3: TGTGCCAGCAGCTTAGCGAGCCGAGGAAACACCATATATTTT.

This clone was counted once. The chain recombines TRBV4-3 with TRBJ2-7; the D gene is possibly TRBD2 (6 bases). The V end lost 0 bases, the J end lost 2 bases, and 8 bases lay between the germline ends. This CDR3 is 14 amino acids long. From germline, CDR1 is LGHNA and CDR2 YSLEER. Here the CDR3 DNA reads TGCGCCAGCAGCCAAGACTGGGGGGCCTACGAGCAGTACTTC. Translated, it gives CASSQDWGAYEQYF.

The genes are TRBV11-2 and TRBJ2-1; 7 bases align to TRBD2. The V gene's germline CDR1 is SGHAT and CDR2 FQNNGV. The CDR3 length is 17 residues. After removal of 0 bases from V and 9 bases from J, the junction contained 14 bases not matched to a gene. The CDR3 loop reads CASSLDAGLTNLGEQFF. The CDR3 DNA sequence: TGTGCCAGCAGCTTAGACGCGGGACTAACGAACCTGGGTGAGCAGTTCTTC.

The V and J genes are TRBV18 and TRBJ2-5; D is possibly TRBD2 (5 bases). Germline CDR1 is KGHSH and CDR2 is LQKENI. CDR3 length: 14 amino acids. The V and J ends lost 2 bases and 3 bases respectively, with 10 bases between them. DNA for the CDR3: TGTGCCAGCTCACCAGCCGGGATCAAAGAGACCCAGTACTTC. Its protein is CASSPAGIKETQYF.

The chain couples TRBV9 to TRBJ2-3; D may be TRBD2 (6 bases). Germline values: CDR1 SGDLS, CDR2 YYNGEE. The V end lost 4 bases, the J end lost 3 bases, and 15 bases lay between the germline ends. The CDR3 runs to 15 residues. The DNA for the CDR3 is TGTGCCAGCAGCCCTCGGGACGGGGGTACAGATACGCAGTATTTT. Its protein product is CASSPRDGGTDTQYF.

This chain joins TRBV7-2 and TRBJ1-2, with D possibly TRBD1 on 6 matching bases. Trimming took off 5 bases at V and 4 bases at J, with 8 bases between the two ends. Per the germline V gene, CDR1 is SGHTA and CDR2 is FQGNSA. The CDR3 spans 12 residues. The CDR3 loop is CASSADSYGYTF. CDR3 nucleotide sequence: TGTGCCAGCAGCGCGGACAGCTATGGCTACACCTTC.

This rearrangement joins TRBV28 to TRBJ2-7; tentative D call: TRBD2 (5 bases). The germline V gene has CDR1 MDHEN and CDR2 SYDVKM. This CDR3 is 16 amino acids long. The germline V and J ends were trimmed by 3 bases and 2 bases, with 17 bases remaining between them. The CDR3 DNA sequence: TGTGCCAGCAGTTTCCTATTACTAGACCGCACCTACGAGCAGTACTTC. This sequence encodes CASSFLLLDRTYEQYF.

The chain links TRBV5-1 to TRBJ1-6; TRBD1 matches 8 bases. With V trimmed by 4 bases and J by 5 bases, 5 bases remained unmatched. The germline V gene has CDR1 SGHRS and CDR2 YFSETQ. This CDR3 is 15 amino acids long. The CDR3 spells CASSPRDRNNSPLHF. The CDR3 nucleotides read TGCGCCAGCAGCCCGCGGGACAGGAATAATTCACCCCTCCACTTT. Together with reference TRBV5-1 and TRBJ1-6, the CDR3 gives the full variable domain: KAGVTQTPRYLIKTRGQQVTLSCSPISGHRSVSWYQQTPGQGLQFLFEYFSETQRNKGNFPGRFSGRQFSNSRSEMNVSTLELGDSALYLCASSPRDRNNSPLHFGNGTRLTVT.

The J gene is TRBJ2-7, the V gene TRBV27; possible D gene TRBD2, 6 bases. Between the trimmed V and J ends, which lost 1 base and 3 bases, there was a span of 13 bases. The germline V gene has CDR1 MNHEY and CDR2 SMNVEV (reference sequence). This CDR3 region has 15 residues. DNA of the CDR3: TGTGCCAGCAGTTTATTGCGGGATCGGGGCTACGAGCAGTACTTC. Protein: CASSLLRDRGYEQYF.

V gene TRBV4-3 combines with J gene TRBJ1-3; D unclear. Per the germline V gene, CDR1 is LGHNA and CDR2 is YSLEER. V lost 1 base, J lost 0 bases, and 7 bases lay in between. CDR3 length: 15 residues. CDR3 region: CASSQGLSSGNTIYF. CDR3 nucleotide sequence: TGCGCCAGCAGCCAAGGCCTGAGCTCTGGAAACACCATATATTTT.

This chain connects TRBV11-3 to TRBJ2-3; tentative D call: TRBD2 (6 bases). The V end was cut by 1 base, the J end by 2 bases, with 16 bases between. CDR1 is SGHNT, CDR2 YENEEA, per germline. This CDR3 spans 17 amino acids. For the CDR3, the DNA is TGTGCCAGCAGCTTAGGAAGAGCAGGCGGGATCACAGATACGCAGTATTTT. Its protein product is CASSLGRAGGITDTQYF.

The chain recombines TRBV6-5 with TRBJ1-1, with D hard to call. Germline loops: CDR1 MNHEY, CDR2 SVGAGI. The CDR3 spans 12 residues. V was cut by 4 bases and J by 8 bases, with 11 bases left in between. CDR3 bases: TGTGCCAGCAGTTTCCGGGTGGGAGAAGCTTTCTTT. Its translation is CASSFRVGEAFF.

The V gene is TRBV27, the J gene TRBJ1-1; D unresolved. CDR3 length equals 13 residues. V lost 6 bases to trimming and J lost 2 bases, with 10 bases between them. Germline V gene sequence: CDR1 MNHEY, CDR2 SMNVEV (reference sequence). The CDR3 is CASRLQYNTEAFF. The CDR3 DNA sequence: TGTGCCAGCAGACTACAGTATAACACTGAAGCTTTCTTT.

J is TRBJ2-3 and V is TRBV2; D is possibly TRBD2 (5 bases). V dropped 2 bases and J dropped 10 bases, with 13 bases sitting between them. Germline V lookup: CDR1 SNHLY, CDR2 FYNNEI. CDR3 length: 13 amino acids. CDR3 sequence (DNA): TGTGCCAGCAGTGAAATTCCGGGGAATCCGCAGTATTTT. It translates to CASSEIPGNPQYF. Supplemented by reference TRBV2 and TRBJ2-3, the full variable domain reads EPEVTQTPSHQVTQMGQEVILRCVPISNHLYFYWYRQILGQKVEFLVSFYNNEISEKSEIFDDQFSVERPDGSNFTLKIRSTKLEDSAMYFCASSEIPGNPQYFGPGTRLTVL.